A single sample gave rise to the 28 T cell receptor beta chains below, sequenced in a study of T cell repertoires in cytomegalovirus infection. TCRdb called the reads again in MiXCR, with one record for every CDR3 protein. The sample records some 300,000 distinct CDR3 sequences, roughly a sixth being singletons. The sample taken for sequencing was PBMCs. All receptors come from a human donor in good health (CMV status not recorded). Some clones in this sample may be carry-over from other donors' samples.

This clonotype has a count of ten or more. The rearrangement uses TRBV12-3 or TRBV12-4 and TRBJ1-2; 7 bases are a match to TRBD1. V was pared by 6 bases and J by 4 bases, with 5 bases of the junction left unmatched. CDR3 length: 13 amino acids. CDR3 amino acids: CASSPRQGYGYTF. DNA for the CDR3: TGTGCCAGCAGCCCCCGACAGGGCTATGGCTACACCTTC.

V is TRBV24-1 and J is TRBJ2-7, with 8 bases aligning to TRBD1. The CDR3 is made up of 16 amino acids. CDR1 KGHDR and CDR2 SFDVKD come from the germline V gene. V dropped 4 bases and J dropped 6; count of bases not matched to a gene: 13. The CDR3 coding sequence is TGTGCCACCAGTGAGCGACCGGGACAGGTATTTAGCGAGCAGTACTTC. It is translated as CATSERPGQVFSEQYF.

The J gene is TRBJ2-2, the V gene TRBV29-1; 10 bases line up with TRBD1. This CDR3 comprises 14 residues. Germline CDR1 SQVTM, CDR2 ANQGSEA. The J segment lost 5 bases and the V segment lost 4 bases, leaving 4 bases of the junction unmatched. This CDR3 is CSVGRTGGTGELFF. The CDR3 nucleotides read TGCAGCGTTGGTCGGACAGGGGGTACCGGGGAGCTGTTTTTT.

The chain joins TRBV2 to TRBJ1-1, with D unclear. Germline CDR1 reads SNHLY; CDR2 reads FYNNEI. The CDR3 contains 13 residues. The ends were cut back, 2 bases at V and 4 bases at J, with 8 bases in the middle. The CDR3 sequence is CASSEREITEAFF. The DNA of the CDR3 is TGTGCCAGCAGTGAACGAGAAATCACTGAAGCTTTCTTT.

This clonotype was detected a few times. The V call is TRBV7-9, the J call TRBJ1-1; TRBD1 aligns across 9 bases. The CDR3 is made up of 16 amino acids. With 5 bases clipped from V and 3 bases from J, the junction kept 10 bases outside the gene matches. The germline V gene encodes CDR1 SEHNR and CDR2 FQNEAQ (reference sequence). The CDR3 DNA is TGTGCCAGCAGCCGCCGGACAGGGGTGTTCGACACTGAAGCTTTCTTT. Encoded protein: CASSRRTGVFDTEAFF. The full variable domain, in which reference TRBV7-9 and TRBJ1-1 provide the parts outside the CDR3, is DTGVSQNPRHKITKRGQNVTFRCDPISEHNRLYWYRQTLGQGPEFLTYFQNEAQLEKSRLLSDRFSAERPKGSFSTLEIQRTEQGDSAMYLCASSRRTGVFDTEAFFGQGTRLTVV.

This clonotype has just a few counts. The rearrangement links TRBV20-1 to TRBJ1-5; 8 positions match TRBD1. Looked up from germline, CDR1 is DFQATT and CDR2 is SNEGSKA (reference sequence). This CDR3 is built from 13 residues. Trimming took 6 bases from V and 6 from J; bases not matched to a gene: 7. CDR3 in DNA: TGCAGTGCCACAATGGACAGGGCTCAGCCCCAGCATTTT. Protein: CSATMDRAQPQHF.

The J gene is TRBJ2-1, the V gene TRBV5-1; a weak D match, TRBD1 (6 bases). This CDR3 is 15 amino acids long. Trimming cost V 3 bases and J 8 bases, with 18 bases left between them. The germline gives CDR1 SGHRS, CDR2 YFSETQ. In DNA form, the CDR3 reads TGCGCCAGCAGCTCACAGGGCGGAATGAGTGATGAGCAGTTCTTC. It specifies CASSSQGGMSDEQFF.

The rearrangement uses TRBV2 and TRBJ1-1; 7 bases are a match to TRBD1. V was pared by 8 bases and J by 5 bases, with 8 bases of the junction left unmatched. The CDR3 is 13 amino acids. Germline V gene sequence: CDR1 SNHLY, CDR2 FYNNEI. DNA for the CDR3: TGTGCCAGCCGCTCCCAGGGGGGGACTGAAGCTTTCTTT. This translates into CASRSQGGTEAFF.

In its sample, this clonotype was seen many times. The chain has TRBV2 and TRBJ1-5; 10 nucleotides match TRBD1. Germline loops: CDR1 SNHLY, CDR2 FYNNEI. Germline trimming cut 3 bases from V and 3 bases from J; bases unmatched to any gene: 11. The CDR3 extends over 18 amino acids. CDR3 sequence reads: CASSDDRGPSGPNQPQHF. DNA of the CDR3: TGTGCCAGCAGTGACGACAGGGGGCCATCCGGTCCCAATCAGCCCCAGCATTTT. Drawing the rest from reference TRBV2 and TRBJ1-5, the complete variable domain is EPEVTQTPSHQVTQMGQEVILRCVPISNHLYFYWYRQILGQKVEFLVSFYNNEISEKSEIFDDQFSVERPDGSNFTLKIRSTKLEDSAMYFCASSDDRGPSGPNQPQHFGDGTRLSIL.

In this sample, this clonotype turned up many times. The rearrangement links TRBV7-6 to TRBJ2-3, with no clear D. Germline V lookup: CDR1 SGHVS, CDR2 FNYEAQ. V was pared by 1 base and J by 4 bases, with 12 bases between. This CDR3 comprises 15 residues. The CDR3 coding sequence is TGTGCCAGCAGCTTAGGAGCCTCTCAGGCAGATACGCAGTATTTT. Amino acids: CASSLGASQADTQYF. The complete variable domain, with remaining parts taken from reference TRBV7-6 and TRBJ2-3, reads GAGVSQSPRYKVTKRGQDVALRCDPISGHVSLYWYRQALGQGPEFLTYFNYEAQQDKSGLPNDRFSAERPEGSISTLTIQRTEQRDSAMYRCASSLGASQADTQYFGPGTRLTVL.

This rearrangement joins TRBV9 to TRBJ2-1, with no clear D. The ends were cut back, 2 bases at V and 5 bases at J, with 11 bases in the middle. The CDR3 loop spans 14 amino acids. Germline CDR1 and CDR2: SGDLS and YYNGEE. The CDR3 DNA follows: TGTGCCAGCAGCGTCTCGGTTATGGACAATGAGCAGTTCTTC. It is translated as CASSVSVMDNEQFF.

This chain connects TRBV6-6 to TRBJ1-3; maybe TRBD1 (5 bases). The ends were cut back, 2 bases at V and 0 bases at J, with 14 bases in the middle. Germline values: CDR1 MNHNY, CDR2 SVGAGI (reference sequence). The CDR3 totals 17 residues. The CDR3 is CASSYGNRQLSGNTIYF. CDR3 nucleotides: TGTGCCAGCAGTTACGGGAATAGACAGCTCTCTGGAAACACCATATATTTT.

This clonotype was seen a handful of times. The CDR3 DNA sequence: TGTGCCAGCAGTTTATCTTTTGTTGGGGGTCGGGGCTACACCTTC. Protein sequence: CASSLSFVGGRGYTF. This chain links TRBV27 with TRBJ1-2; a weak D match, TRBD1 (5 bases). The length of the CDR3 is 15 residues. The V and J ends lost 0 bases and 8 bases respectively, with 16 bases between them. Germline V gene sequence: CDR1 MNHEY, CDR2 SMNVEV (reference sequence).

This clonotype was recorded at least ten times. This sequence joins TRBV12-3 or TRBV12-4 and TRBJ2-7; possibly TRBD1 for D (5 bases). Trimming took off 4 bases at V and 4 bases at J, with 11 bases between the two ends. The CDR3 consists of 13 residues. CDR3 region: CASSWAQGYEQYF. The CDR3 region has the DNA TGTGCCAGCAGTTGGGCCCAGGGTTACGAGCAGTACTTC.

This clonotype appeared many times. The chain uses TRBV12-3 or TRBV12-4 and TRBJ1-4; tentative D call: TRBD1 (5 bases). The CDR3 runs to 12 residues. The V and J ends lost 1 base and 12 bases respectively, with 9 bases between them. The CDR3 DNA reads as TGTGCCAGCAGTTTAGGGTTACAGGAACTGTTTTTT. It is translated as CASSLGLQELFF.

This clonotype was picked up a small number of times. The chain employs TRBV6-5 and TRBJ2-2; TRBD2 matches at 10 bases. Germline V gene lookup returns CDR1 MNHEY and CDR2 SVGAGI. This CDR3 is built from 16 residues. V gave up 2 bases and J gave up 4 bases; unmatched junction bases: 4. The CDR3 bases are TGTGCCAGCAGTTACAGCCTAGCGGGGGTCACCGGGGAGCTGTTTTTT. Its translation is CASSYSLAGVTGELFF.

This clonotype was counted only a few times. CDR3 DNA: TGTGCCAGCAGCTTAGTGAGCGCCTCCACCTACGAGCAGTACTTC. Translated: CASSLVSASTYEQYF. This chain links TRBV7-2 with TRBJ2-7; no firm D call. The CDR3 extends over 15 amino acids. The V gene's germline CDR1 is SGHTA and CDR2 FQGNSA. Trimming left V 1 base short and J 2 bases short, with 12 bases between.

The table lists this clonotype with many counts. V usage is TRBV19 and J usage is TRBJ2-1; D uncertain. CDR3 length: 14 residues. Trimming took off 1 base at V and 6 bases at J, with 10 bases between the two ends. CDR1 and CDR2 from the germline V gene are LNHDA and SQIVND (reference sequence). This chain's CDR3 is CASSIVRVGNEQFF. The CDR3 DNA reads as TGTGCCAGTAGTATAGTTAGGGTCGGCAATGAGCAGTTCTTC.

The chain carries TRBV7-2 and TRBJ1-4, with D possibly being TRBD1 (5 bases). Between the trimmed V and J ends, which lost 3 bases and 8 bases, there was a span of 25 bases. This CDR3 spans 18 amino acids. CDR1 is SGHTA and CDR2 is FQGNSA in the germline V gene. The CDR3 DNA reads TGTGCCAGCAGCTTTGACTCCCCAAACCAGGGCGGGGGAGAAAAACTGTTTTTT. It specifies CASSFDSPNQGGGEKLFF.

This clonotype was recorded at least ten times. The V and J genes are TRBV11-2 and TRBJ2-7; 10 bases agree with TRBD2. This CDR3 region has 15 residues. CDR1 SGHAT and CDR2 FQNNGV come from the germline V gene. The V and J ends lost 6 bases and 0 bases, in that order; junction bases with no gene match: 5. The CDR3 is CASRRLAGNSYEQYF. The DNA of the CDR3 is TGTGCCAGCAGGAGACTAGCGGGCAACTCCTACGAGCAGTACTTC.

V gene TRBV28 combines with J gene TRBJ2-7; D unresolved. V dropped 4 bases and J dropped 6 bases, with 22 bases sitting between them. This CDR3 region has 16 residues. In germline, CDR1 is MDHEN, CDR2 SYDVKM. The CDR3 nucleotides read TGTGCCAGCAGTTCTATCGGACCGAACCCTCAATCCGAGCAGTACTTC. Its translation: CASSSIGPNPQSEQYF.

With respect to this clonotype: A much more abundant neighbour one base away suggests this may be a read error. V and J are TRBV7-9 and TRBJ1-2, with 10 bases lining up with TRBD1. CDR3 length equals 15 residues. The junction had 6 bases not matched to a gene; V was cut back by 4 bases and J by 4 bases. Germline CDR1 is SEHNR and CDR2 is FQNEAQ (reference sequence). CDR3 loop: CASSSGQGWAYGYTF. CDR3 coding DNA: TGTGCCAGCAGCTCGGGACAGGGGTGGGCCTATGGCTACACCTTC.

The table lists this clonotype with many counts. The V and J genes are TRBV18 and TRBJ2-7; 9 bases line up with TRBD2. The J segment lost 2 bases and the V segment lost 1 base, leaving 3 bases of the junction unmatched. The length of the CDR3 is 15 residues. Germline CDR1 reads KGHSH; CDR2 reads LQKENI. The CDR3 DNA follows: TGTGCCAGCTCACCACTAGCGGGGGTCGCCTACGAGCAGTACTTC. Its protein product is CASSPLAGVAYEQYF.

This chain joins TRBV7-9 and TRBJ1-2; weak D call: TRBD1 (5 bases). Looked up from germline, CDR1 is SEHNR and CDR2 is FQNEAQ (reference sequence). This CDR3 spans 13 amino acids. Trimming took 8 bases from V and 4 from J, leaving 14 bases between them. The CDR3 DNA is TGTGCCAGCGCTCAGGGATTCCTCTATGGCTACACCTTC. It translates to CASAQGFLYGYTF.

This clonotype occurred a few times. V gene TRBV27 combines with J gene TRBJ1-4; 7 positions agree with TRBD1. This CDR3 is 14 amino acids long. V lost 6 bases, J lost 7 bases, and 8 bases stayed unmatched. Germline assignment: CDR1 MNHEY and CDR2 SMNVEV (reference sequence). As DNA, the CDR3 is TGTGCCAGCAGGTTGATAGGGACAGCTGAAAAACTGTTTTTT. Amino acids: CASRLIGTAEKLFF.

This clonotype was recorded many times. CDR3 bases: TGTGCCAGCAGTGGGACCTCGGGGGACAGGGGCTACAATGAGCAGTTCTTC. It is translated as CASSGTSGDRGYNEQFF. This sequence joins TRBV12-3 or TRBV12-4 and TRBJ2-1; 10 bases are a match to TRBD1. The CDR3 is 17 amino acids. V lost 5 bases and J lost 3; bases outside the gene matches: 10.

V usage is TRBV4-3 and J usage is TRBJ2-1, with D perhaps matching TRBD2 (5 bases). The CDR3 runs to 13 residues. Germline V gives CDR1 LGHNA, CDR2 YSLEER. V was pared by 0 bases and J by 10 bases, with 10 bases between. The CDR3 loop reads CASSQELLAEQFF. The CDR3, as DNA: TGCGCCAGCAGCCAAGAGCTTCTAGCCGAGCAGTTCTTC.

This clonotype was recorded a few times. This chain links TRBV3-1 with TRBJ2-7, with a tentative D call TRBD2 (5 bases). CDR1 LGHDT and CDR2 YNNKEL come from the germline V gene (reference sequence). V lost 1 base and J 4 bases, leaving 8 bases between the germline ends. CDR3 length: 13 amino acids. The CDR3 loop reads CASSQVRGYEQYF. The CDR3 nucleotides are TGTGCCAGCAGCCAAGTCCGGGGTTACGAGCAGTACTTC.